This TCR beta chain is drawn from a study of CD8 T cells in Susac syndrome. General study results and limits: The relatively small number of individuals in the TCR sequencing and HLA analysis was acknowledged by the study.

Relapsing-remitting disease, either stable or active, was present in the multiple sclerosis controls, who were treatment-naive patients. Negative isolation yielded CD4+ and CD8+ T cells, and FACS enriched TEMRA cells. With random hexamers, about 0.45 to 1 ug RNA was reverse transcribed. The amplification used immunoSEQ multiplex PCR on TCR beta CDR3; it spanned 54 Vbeta and 13 Jbeta. TCRdb re-called the immunoSEQ multiplex PCR reads with MiXCR, one entry per CDR3 protein. The repertoire holds 300,000 to 350,000 distinct CDR3 sequences, with about 91% as singletons. Points on this clonotype: Its antigen is unknown.

This CDR3 is 16 amino acids long. Looked up from germline, CDR1 is MNHEY and CDR2 is SVGAGI. Trimming cost V 1 base and J 0 bases, with 9 bases left between them. Input material: CD4+ T cells from PBMCs. The V gene is TRBV6-5, the J gene TRBJ1-4, with D hard to call. The receptor comes from a human donor with multiple sclerosis. The CDR3, as DNA: TGTGCCAGCAGTTACTATCCGAGATCAACTAATGAAAAACTGTTTTTT. This sequence encodes CASSYYPRSTNEKLFF.